This TCR beta chain was sequenced in a study of radiotherapy plus CTLA-4 blockade in lung cancer. In the study overall: Of the patients, 15% to 20% showed objective responses and 31% attained disease control. General observations from the study: Reportedly, early blood T cell clone dynamics best predicted response, with interferon-beta. Once radiotherapy plus ipilimumab had been given, TCR clones derived from tumor expanded in blood.

Focal radiation was given together with CTLA-4 blockade (ipilimumab) to patients with chemo-refractory metastatic non-small-cell lung cancer. Here immunoSEQ multiplex PCR was the method, and the copy in TCRdb shows in-frame clones only, minus some. Of about 43,000 clones listed, 65% to 75% were seen once; the top ten hold approximately 23%. There are 13 residues in the CDR3. Germline assignment: CDR1 SQVTM and CDR2 ANQGSEA. Trimming took 1 base from V and 5 from J, leaving 8 bases between them. This clone was seen a few times. The antigen remains undetermined. The TCR sequence derives from a human donor with non-small cell lung cancer who had a partial response to radiotherapy plus ipilimumab. V usage is TRBV29-1 and J usage is TRBJ2-2, with D perhaps TRBD2 (5 bases). This material consisted of peripheral blood, taken from a patient treated with radiotherapy plus ipilimumab. Written as DNA, the CDR3 is TGCAGCGTTGAAGGGACTGAGACCGGGGAGCTGTTTTTT. This gives the protein CSVEGTETGELFF.